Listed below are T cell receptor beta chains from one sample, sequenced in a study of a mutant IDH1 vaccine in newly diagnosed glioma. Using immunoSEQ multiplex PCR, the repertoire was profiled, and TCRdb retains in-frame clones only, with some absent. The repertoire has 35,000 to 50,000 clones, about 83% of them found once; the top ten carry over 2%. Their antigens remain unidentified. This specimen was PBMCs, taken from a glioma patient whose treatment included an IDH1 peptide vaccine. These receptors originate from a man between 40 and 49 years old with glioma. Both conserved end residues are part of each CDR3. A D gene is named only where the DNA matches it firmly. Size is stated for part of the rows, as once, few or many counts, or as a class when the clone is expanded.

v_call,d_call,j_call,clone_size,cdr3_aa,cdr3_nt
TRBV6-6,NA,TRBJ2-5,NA,CASSYGSTKETQYF,TGTGCCAGCAGTTACGGGTCGACGAAAGAGACCCAGTACTTC
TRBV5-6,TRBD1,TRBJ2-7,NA,CASSMTGPLDEQYF,TGTGCCAGCAGCATGACAGGGCCCCTGGACGAGCAGTACTTC
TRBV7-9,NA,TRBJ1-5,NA,CASSSTGTPNQPQHF,TGTGCCAGCAGCTCGACCGGGACACCTAATCAGCCCCAGCATTTT
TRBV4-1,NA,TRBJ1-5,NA,CASSQGFGQGYFWPQHF,TGCGCCAGCAGCCAAGGTTTCGGGCAGGGATATTTTTGGCCCCAGCATTTT
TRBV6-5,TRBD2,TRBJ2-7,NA,CASSYGGEGSYEQYF,TGTGCCAGCAGTTACGGGGGGGAGGGGTCCTACGAGCAGTACTTC
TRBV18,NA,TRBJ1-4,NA,CASSPGEKLFF,TGTGCCAGCTCACCCGGTGAAAAACTGTTTTTT
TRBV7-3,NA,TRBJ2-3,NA,CASSPTVALTDTQYF,TGTGCCAGCAGCCCCACTGTGGCCCTCACAGATACGCAGTATTTT
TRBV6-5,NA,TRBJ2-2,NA,CASSYEVSGTGELFF,TGTGCCAGCAGTTACGAGGTCTCGGGAACCGGGGAGCTGTTTTTT
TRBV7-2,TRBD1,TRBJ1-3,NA,CASSLAGWQGDTIYF,TGTGCCAGCAGCTTAGCGGGGTGGCAGGGGGACACCATATATTTT
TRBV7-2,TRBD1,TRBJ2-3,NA,CASSLVVDRADTQYF,TGTGCCAGCAGCTTAGTGGTTGACAGGGCAGATACGCAGTATTTT
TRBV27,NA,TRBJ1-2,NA,CASAADSYSYGYTF,TGTGCCAGCGCCGCGGACTCTTACAGCTATGGCTACACCTTC
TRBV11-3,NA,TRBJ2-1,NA,CASSLVGYEQFF,TGTGCCAGCAGCTTAGTAGGGTATGAGCAGTTCTTC
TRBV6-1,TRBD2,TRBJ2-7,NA,CAHRLAGAYEQYF,TGTGCCCACAGACTAGCGGGAGCCTACGAGCAGTACTTC
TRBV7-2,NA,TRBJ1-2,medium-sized,CAIKLWRDGYTF,TGTGCCATCAAGCTTTGGAGGGATGGCTACACCTTC
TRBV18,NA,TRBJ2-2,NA,CASSPGAGELFF,TGTGCCAGCTCACCAGGGGCCGGGGAGCTGTTTTTT
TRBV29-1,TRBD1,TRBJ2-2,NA,CSVQPTGDTGELFF,TGCAGCGTCCAACCCACAGGGGACACCGGGGAGCTGTTTTTT
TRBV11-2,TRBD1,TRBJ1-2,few,CASSPMEGTGVNF,TGTGCCAGCAGCCCAATGGAGGGAACAGGGGTGAACTTC
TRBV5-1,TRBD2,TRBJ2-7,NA,CASSLDPSGSFEQYF,TGCGCCAGCAGCTTGGACCCTAGCGGGAGTTTCGAGCAGTACTTC
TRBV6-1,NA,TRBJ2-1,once,CASSLGYNEQFF,TGTGCCAGCAGTTTAGGATACAATGAGCAGTTCTTC
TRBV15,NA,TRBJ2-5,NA,CATSRDGGRRGETQYF,TGTGCCACCAGCAGAGATGGTGGCAGGCGTGGAGAGACCCAGTACTTC
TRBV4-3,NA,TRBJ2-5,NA,CASSQVEAKGQETQYF,TGCGCCAGCAGCCAAGTGGAAGCTAAGGGTCAAGAGACCCAGTACTTC
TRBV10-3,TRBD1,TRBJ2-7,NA,CAISRTGTDDEQYF,TGTGCCATCAGTCGGACAGGAACCGACGACGAGCAGTACTTC
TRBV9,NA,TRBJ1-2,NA,CASSELQGPPYGYTF,TGTGCCAGCAGCGAGCTCCAGGGGCCTCCTTATGGCTACACCTTC
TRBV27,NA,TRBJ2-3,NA,CASSQRTDTQYF,TGTGCCAGCAGTCAACGCACAGATACGCAGTATTTT
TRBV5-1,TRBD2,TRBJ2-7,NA,CASSFLTSGSYEQYF,TGCGCCAGCAGCTTTTTGACTAGCGGCTCCTACGAGCAGTACTTC
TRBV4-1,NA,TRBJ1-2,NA,CASSQRVGTGYTF,TGCGCCAGCAGCCAACGGGTGGGTACGGGCTACACCTTC